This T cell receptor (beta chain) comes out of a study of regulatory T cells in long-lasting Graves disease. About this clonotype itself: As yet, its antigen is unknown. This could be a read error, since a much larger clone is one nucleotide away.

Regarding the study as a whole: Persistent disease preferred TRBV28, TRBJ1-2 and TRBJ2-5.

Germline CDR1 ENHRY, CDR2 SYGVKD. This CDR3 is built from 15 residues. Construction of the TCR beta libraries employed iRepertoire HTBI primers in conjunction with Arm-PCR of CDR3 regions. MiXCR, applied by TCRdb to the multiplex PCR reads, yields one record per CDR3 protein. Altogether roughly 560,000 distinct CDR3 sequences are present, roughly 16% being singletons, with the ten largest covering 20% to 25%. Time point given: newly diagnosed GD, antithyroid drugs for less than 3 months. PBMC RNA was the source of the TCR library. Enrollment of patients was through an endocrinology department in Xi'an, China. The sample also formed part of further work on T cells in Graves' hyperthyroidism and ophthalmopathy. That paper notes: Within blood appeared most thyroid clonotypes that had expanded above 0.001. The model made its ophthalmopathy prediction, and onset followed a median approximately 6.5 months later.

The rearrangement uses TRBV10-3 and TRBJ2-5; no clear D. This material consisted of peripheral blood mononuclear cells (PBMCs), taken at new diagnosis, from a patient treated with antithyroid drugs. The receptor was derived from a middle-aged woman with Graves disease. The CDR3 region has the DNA TGTGCCGTCAGTCTGGCCTCAACAACCAAAGAGACCCAGTACTTC. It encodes CAVSLASTTKETQYF.